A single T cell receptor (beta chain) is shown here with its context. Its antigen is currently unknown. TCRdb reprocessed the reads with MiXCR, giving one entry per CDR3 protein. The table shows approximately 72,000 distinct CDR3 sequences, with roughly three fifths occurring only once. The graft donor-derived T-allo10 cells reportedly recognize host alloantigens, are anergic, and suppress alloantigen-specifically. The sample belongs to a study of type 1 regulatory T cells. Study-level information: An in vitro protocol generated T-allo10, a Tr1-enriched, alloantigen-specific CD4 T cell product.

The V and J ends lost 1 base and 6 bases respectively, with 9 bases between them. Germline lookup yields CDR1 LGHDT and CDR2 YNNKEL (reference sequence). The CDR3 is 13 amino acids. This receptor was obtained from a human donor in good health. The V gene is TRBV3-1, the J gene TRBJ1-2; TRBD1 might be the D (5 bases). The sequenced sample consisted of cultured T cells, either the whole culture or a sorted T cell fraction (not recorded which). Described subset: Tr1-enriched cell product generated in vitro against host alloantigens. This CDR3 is CASSQAQVDGYTF. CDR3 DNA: TGTGCCAGCAGCCAAGCACAGGTAGATGGCTACACCTTC.